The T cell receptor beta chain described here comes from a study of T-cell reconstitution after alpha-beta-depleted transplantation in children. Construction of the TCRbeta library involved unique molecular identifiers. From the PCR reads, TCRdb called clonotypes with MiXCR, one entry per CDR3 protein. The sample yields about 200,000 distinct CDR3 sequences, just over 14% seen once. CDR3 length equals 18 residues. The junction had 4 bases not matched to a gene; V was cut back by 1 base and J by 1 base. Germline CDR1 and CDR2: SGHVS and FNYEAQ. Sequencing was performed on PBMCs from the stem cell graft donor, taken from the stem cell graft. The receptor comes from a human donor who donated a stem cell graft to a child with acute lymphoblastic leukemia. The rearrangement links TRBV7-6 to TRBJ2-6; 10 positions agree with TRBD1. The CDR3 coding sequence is TGTGCCAGCAGCTTAGGGACAGGGGGGTTATCTGGGGCCAACGTCCTGACTTTC. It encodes CASSLGTGGLSGANVLTF. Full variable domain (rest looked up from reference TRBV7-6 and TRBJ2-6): GAGVSQSPRYKVTKRGQDVALRCDPISGHVSLYWYRQALGQGPEFLTYFNYEAQQDKSGLPNDRFSAERPEGSISTLTIQRTEQRDSAMYRCASSLGTGGLSGANVLTFGAGSRLTVL.